These 18 T cell receptor beta chains were all obtained from the same sample, sequenced in a study of blood T cell repertoires in COVID-19. The table came from immunoSEQ multiplex PCR; TCRdb's copy has only in-frame clones and leaves some out. The sample holds over 85,000 clones, around 84% seen once. The specimen was peripheral blood. These receptor sequences come from a middle-aged man with acute or convalescent COVID-19.

The chain carries TRBV29-1 and TRBJ2-7, with D tentatively TRBD2 (7 bases). In germline, CDR1 is SQVTM, CDR2 ANQGSEA. V gave up 4 bases and J gave up 2 bases, with 21 bases separating them. The CDR3 contains 16 residues. DNA of the CDR3: TGCAGCGTTGTCGATGGGGCTAAGCGGGACACCTACGAGCAGTACTTC. Translating gives CSVVDGAKRDTYEQYF.

This chain links TRBV12-5 with TRBJ2-1; a possible D gene is TRBD2 (7 bases). In germline, CDR1 is LGHNT, CDR2 FRNRAP. The CDR3 runs 12 residues. Trimming removed 2 bases from V and 13 bases from J, with 12 bases in between. CDR3 sequence: CASGLSGDTQFF. The CDR3 DNA reads as TGTGCTAGTGGTTTGAGCGGGGACACCCAGTTCTTC. Complete variable domain (other parts from reference TRBV12-5 and TRBJ2-1): DARVTQTPRHKVTEMGQEVTMRCQPILGHNTVFWYRQTMMQGLELLAYFRNRAPLDDSGMPKDRFSAEMPDATLATLKIQPSEPRDSAVYFCASGLSGDTQFFGPGTRLTVL.

This clone appeared a few times. The V call is TRBV7-9, the J call TRBJ2-3; the D gene is possibly TRBD1 (5 bases). The length of the CDR3 is 17 residues. In germline, CDR1 is SEHNR, CDR2 FQNEAQ (reference sequence). The V end was cut by 1 base, the J end by 0 bases, with 14 bases between. The CDR3 sequence is CASSLDSLGASTDTQYF. The CDR3 region has the DNA TGTGCCAGCAGCTTAGATTCCCTTGGGGCGAGCACAGATACGCAGTATTTT. The full variable domain, in which reference TRBV7-9 and TRBJ2-3 provide the parts outside the CDR3, is DTGVSQNPRHKITKRGQNVTFRCDPISEHNRLYWYRQTLGQGPEFLTYFQNEAQLEKSRLLSDRFSAERPKGSFSTLEIQRTEQGDSAMYLCASSLDSLGASTDTQYFGPGTRLTVL.

The rearrangement links TRBV5-4 to TRBJ2-2, with 7 nucleotides matching TRBD2. Germline V gene sequence: CDR1 SGHNT, CDR2 YYREEE (reference sequence). The CDR3 is 16 residues long. After removal of 0 bases from V and 1 base from J, the junction contained 3 bases not matched to a gene. In nucleotides, the CDR3 is TGTGCCAGCAGCTTGGGCTCGGGAGGGAACACCGGGGAGCTGTTTTTT. It translates to CASSLGSGGNTGELFF. The whole variable domain, remainder taken from reference TRBV5-4 and TRBJ2-2, is ETGVTQSPTHLIKTRGQQVTLRCSSQSGHNTVSWYQQALGQGPQFIFQYYREEENGRGNFPPRFSGLQFPNYSSELNVNALELDDSALYLCASSLGSGGNTGELFFGEGSRLTVL.

The J gene is TRBJ2-1, the V gene TRBV13; D ambiguous. The length of the CDR3 is 13 residues. V dropped 5 bases and J dropped 9 bases, with 14 bases sitting between them. Germline CDR1 is PRHDT and CDR2 is FYEKMQ (reference sequence). In nucleotides, the CDR3 is TGTGCCAGCAGCCCGAGCGCGTTAGGTGAGCAGTTCTTC. It translates to CASSPSALGEQFF.

The chain links TRBV4-1 to TRBJ2-7; no clear D gene. This CDR3 region has 13 residues. Germline CDR1 is MGHRA and CDR2 is YSYEKL. V was pared by 8 bases and J by 4 bases, with 15 bases between. The CDR3 nucleotides are TGCGCCAGCTCCGGCCTAGGAAGATACGAGCAGTACTTC. Translation gives CASSGLGRYEQYF.

The chain combines TRBV6-5 with TRBJ2-7; possible D gene TRBD1, 8 bases. This CDR3 is 15 amino acids long. Germline-derived CDR1 and CDR2 are MNHEY and SVGAGI. The V end was cut by 5 bases, the J end by 2 bases, with 16 bases between. DNA of the CDR3: TGTGCCAGCAGTCACAGGGGGACTAACCCCTACGAGCAGTACTTC. Residues: CASSHRGTNPYEQYF.

The chain is built from TRBV6-6 and TRBJ2-7; the D gene is possibly TRBD2 (6 bases). The germline gives CDR1 MNHNY, CDR2 SVGAGI (reference sequence). V lost 8 bases and J lost 7, with 18 bases in between. The CDR3 consists of 13 residues. CDR3 region: CASGRGAVFEQYF. CDR3 coding DNA: TGTGCCAGCGGGCGGGGAGCCGTTTTTGAGCAGTACTTC.

This clone was observed once. This rearrangement joins TRBV21-1 to TRBJ1-1; the D call TRBD1 from the table was never checked on the DNA. TRBV21-1 is flagged as a pseudogene. The CDR3 is made up of 12 amino acids. The CDR3 here is CARDRGNTEAFF. DNA of the CDR3: TGTGCCAGGGACAGGGGGAACACTGAAGCTTTCTTT.

As for this clone: The same CDR3 can be traced to other DNA sequences in this sample. J is TRBJ1-2 and V is TRBV5-1; D unclear. Between the trimmed V and J ends, which lost 0 bases and 0 bases, there was a span of 9 bases. Germline V gives CDR1 SGHRS, CDR2 YFSETQ. The CDR3 is 15 amino acids. The CDR3 reads CASSLAGGANYGYTF. CDR3 coding DNA: TGCGCCAGCAGCTTGGCGGGAGGCGCTAACTATGGCTACACCTTC.

This chain connects TRBV9 to TRBJ2-5, with a possible D match to TRBD1 (5 bases). Germline CDR1 SGDLS, CDR2 YYNGEE. The CDR3 has 14 amino acids. Trimming removed 4 bases from V and 0 bases from J, with 10 bases in between. The CDR3 spells CASSFRTYQETQYF. The CDR3 DNA sequence: TGTGCCAGCAGCTTTCGGACATACCAAGAGACCCAGTACTTC. The whole variable domain, remainder taken from reference TRBV9 and TRBJ2-5, is DSGVTQTPKHLITATGQRVTLRCSPRSGDLSVYWYQQSLDQGLQFLIQYYNGEERAKGNILERFSAQQFPDLHSELNLSSLELGDSALYFCASSFRTYQETQYFGPGTRLLVL.

The chain employs TRBV6-5 and TRBJ1-2; 8 bases align to TRBD1. V was clipped by 5 bases and J by 0 bases; unmatched bases: 5. The CDR3 has 15 residues. The germline V gene encodes CDR1 MNHEY and CDR2 SVGAGI. CDR3: CASSRWTGTNYGYTF. The CDR3 bases are TGTGCCAGCAGTAGATGGACAGGGACTAACTATGGCTACACCTTC.

The table lists this clone with a few counts. The rearrangement uses TRBV12-3 or TRBV12-4 and TRBJ2-3, with D unresolved. Trimming removed 6 bases at V and 5 bases at J, with 12 bases between. This CDR3 comprises 13 residues. DNA for the CDR3: TGTGCCAGCAGACCTAGTTCGGTAGATACGCAGTATTTT. It encodes CASRPSSVDTQYF.

V gene TRBV3-1 (or the pseudogene TRBV3-2) combines with J gene TRBJ2-1, with D possibly being TRBD2 (5 bases). The V gene lost 0 bases and the J gene lost 6 bases, with 15 bases spanning the gap. Germline loops: CDR1 LGHDT, CDR2 YNNKEL (reference sequence). This CDR3 has 16 residues. Written as DNA, the CDR3 is TGTGCCAGCAGCCAAGAAGCGAGCGGCCCCATCAATGAGCAGTTCTTC. Translating it yields CASSQEASGPINEQFF.

This clone appeared a single time. J is TRBJ2-3 and V is TRBV5-1; TRBD2 aligns across 11 bases. The germline V gene has CDR1 SGHRS and CDR2 YFSETQ. This CDR3 spans 17 amino acids. J was trimmed by 0 bases and V by 4 bases; bases with no gene match: 7. This CDR3 reads CASSLGPSGGSTDTQYF. In DNA form, the CDR3 reads TGCGCCAGCAGCCTTGGTCCTAGCGGGGGGAGCACAGATACGCAGTATTTT.

J is TRBJ1-4 and V is TRBV7-8, with 7 bases fitting TRBD1. CDR3 length equals 15 residues. Trimming at V came to 2 bases and at J to 5 bases, leaving 5 bases not matched to a gene. The germline V gene has CDR1 SGHVS and CDR2 FQNEAQ. The CDR3 reads CASSLSGQWNEKLFF. The CDR3 region has the DNA TGTGCCAGCAGCTTATCGGGACAGTGGAATGAAAAACTGTTTTTT.

This clone has a single count. This chain joins TRBV2 and TRBJ1-5; no clear D gene. V was shortened by 4 bases and J by 3 bases, with 7 bases between the two germline ends. The CDR3 runs to 13 residues. Germline V gene sequence: CDR1 SNHLY, CDR2 FYNNEI. CDR3 in amino acids: CASSVRHNQPQHF. The CDR3 region has the DNA TGTGCCAGCAGTGTGCGTCACAATCAGCCCCAGCATTTT.

V and J are TRBV5-4 and TRBJ1-2, with 7 nucleotides matching TRBD1. After removal of 0 bases from V and 8 bases from J, the junction contained 10 bases not matched to a gene. The CDR3 loop spans 15 amino acids. The germline V gene encodes CDR1 SGHNT and CDR2 YYREEE (reference sequence). The CDR3 spells CASSLAVTGIRGYTF. CDR3 nucleotides: TGTGCCAGCAGCTTGGCCGTGACAGGGATTCGAGGCTACACCTTC.